This T cell receptor beta chain was retrieved from a study of blood T cell repertoires in COVID-19. Study-wide background: COVID-19 samples from acute and convalescent phases originated in the United States, Italy and Spain. Sample material is recorded as cDNA or gDNA derived from T cells, B-cell-depleted T cells, or PBMCs.

Per the study methods: Using reference gene primer amplification, nucleated cell counts were estimated. Only in-frame clones appear in the TCRdb table, and some are missing; sequencing was by immunoSEQ multiplex PCR. D and trimming come from the DNA, and the V and J calls and clone size come from that table. The repertoire holds some 180,000 clones, approximately 82% seen once, with about 13% in the top ten. The ends lost 6 bases at V and 0 bases at J; junction bases unmatched: 2. The length of the CDR3 is 13 residues. Germline CDR1 SQVTM, CDR2 ANQGSEA. As regards this clone: Distinct nucleotide sequences in the sample also encode this CDR3.

This TCR derives from a human donor in a cohort sampled during active COVID-19. Sequences were obtained from peripheral blood. V and J are TRBV29-1 and TRBJ2-1; TRBD1 matches at 7 bases. CDR3 loop: CSVRGSSYNEQFF. The CDR3 DNA is TGCAGCGTCAGGGGGAGCTCCTACAATGAGCAGTTCTTC.